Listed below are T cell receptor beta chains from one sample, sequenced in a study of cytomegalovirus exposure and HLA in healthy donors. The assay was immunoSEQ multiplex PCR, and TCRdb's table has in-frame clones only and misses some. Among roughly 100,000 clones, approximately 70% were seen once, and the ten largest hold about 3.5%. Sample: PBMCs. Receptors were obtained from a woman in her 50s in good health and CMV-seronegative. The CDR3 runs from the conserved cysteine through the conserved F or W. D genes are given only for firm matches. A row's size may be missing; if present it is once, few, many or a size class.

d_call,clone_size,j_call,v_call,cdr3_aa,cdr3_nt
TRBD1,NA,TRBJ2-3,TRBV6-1,CASNRDRGTDTQYF,TGTGCCAGCAACCGGGACAGGGGCACAGATACGCAGTATTTT
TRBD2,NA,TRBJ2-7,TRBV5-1,CASSSLAGGLSYEQYF,TGCGCCAGCAGCTCTCTAGCGGGGGGCCTATCCTACGAGCAGTACTTC
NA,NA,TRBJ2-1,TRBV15,CATSRVGSGSYNEQFF,TGTGCCACCAGCAGAGTTGGCAGCGGCTCCTACAATGAGCAGTTCTTC
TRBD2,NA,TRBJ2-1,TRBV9,CASSVPVGTSGRSSYNEQFF,TGTGCCAGCAGCGTACCGGTGGGGACTAGCGGACGAAGCTCCTACAATGAGCAGTTCTTC
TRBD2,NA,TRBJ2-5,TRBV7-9,CASSVGLAGGRWQETQYF,TGTGCCAGCAGCGTGGGACTAGCGGGGGGGCGTTGGCAAGAGACCCAGTACTTC
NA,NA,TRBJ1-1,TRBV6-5,CASSYAGGVDTEAFF,TGTGCCAGCAGTTACGCCGGGGGTGTGGACACTGAAGCTTTCTTT
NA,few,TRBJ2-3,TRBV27,CASSFFAGPTDTQYF,TGTGCCAGCAGTTTTTTCGCGGGACCCACAGATACGCAGTATTTT
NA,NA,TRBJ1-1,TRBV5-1,CASSLGGGVGVNTEAFF,TGCGCCAGCAGCTTGGGGGGGGGCGTCGGTGTGAACACTGAAGCTTTCTTT
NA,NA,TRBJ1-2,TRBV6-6,CASSYQQGPANYGYTF,TGTGCCAGCAGTTACCAACAGGGCCCAGCTAACTATGGCTACACCTTC
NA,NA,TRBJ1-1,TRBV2,CASTKGGNAEAFF,TGTGCCAGCACGAAGGGGGGGAACGCTGAAGCTTTCTTT
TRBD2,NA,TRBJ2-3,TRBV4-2,CASSQGQARGRDTQYF,TGTGCCAGCAGCCAAGGTCAAGCGCGGGGGAGGGATACGCAGTATTTT
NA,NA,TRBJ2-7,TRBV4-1,CASSQGGLYEQYF,TGCGCCAGCAGCCAAGGTGGCCTCTACGAGCAGTACTTC
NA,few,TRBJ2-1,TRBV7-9,CASSRLRTDGEQFF,TGTGCCAGCAGTCGACTAAGGACGGATGGTGAGCAGTTCTTC
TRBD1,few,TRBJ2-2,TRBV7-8,CASSPGTGGLAGELFF,TGTGCCAGCAGCCCGGGGACAGGGGGCTTGGCCGGGGAGCTGTTTTTT
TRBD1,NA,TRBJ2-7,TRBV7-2,CASSFTGERAYEQYF,TGTGCCAGCAGCTTTACAGGGGAAAGGGCCTACGAGCAGTACTTC
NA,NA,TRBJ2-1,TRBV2,CASSVKREQFF,TGTGCCAGCAGTGTAAAGCGGGAGCAGTTCTTC
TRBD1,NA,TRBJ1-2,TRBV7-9,CASSSTRTGVGYGYTF,TGTGCCAGCAGCTCGACCCGGACAGGGGTTGGCTATGGCTACACCTTC
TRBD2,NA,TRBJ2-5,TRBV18,CASSPRTSGKETQYF,TGTGCCAGCTCACCAAGGACTAGCGGGAAGGAGACCCAGTACTTC
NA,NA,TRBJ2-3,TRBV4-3,CASSQTGYTQYF,TGCGCCAGCAGCCAAACAGGTTATACGCAGTATTTT
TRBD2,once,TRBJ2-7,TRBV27,CASSFGGSTDEQYF,TGTGCCAGCAGTTTCGGCGGGAGTACGGACGAGCAGTACTTC
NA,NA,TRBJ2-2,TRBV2,CASSEAVTGDTGELFF,TGTGCCAGCAGTGAAGCGGTAACGGGAGACACCGGGGAGCTGTTTTTT
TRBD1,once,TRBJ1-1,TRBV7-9,CASSSIGQGPVNTEAFF,TGTGCCAGCAGCTCCATCGGACAGGGTCCTGTGAACACTGAAGCTTTCTTT
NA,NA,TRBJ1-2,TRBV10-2,CASSESGWGTSNYGYTF,TGCGCCAGCAGTGAGTCGGGATGGGGCACCTCTAACTATGGCTACACCTTC
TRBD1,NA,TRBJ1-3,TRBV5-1,CASSPRDREVSGNTIYF,TGCGCCAGCAGCCCCCGGGACAGGGAAGTTTCTGGAAACACCATATATTTT
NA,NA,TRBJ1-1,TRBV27,CASSFRERGEAFF,TGTGCCAGCAGTTTCCGGGAACGGGGTGAAGCTTTCTTT
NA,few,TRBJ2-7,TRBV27,CASSLEPSRVREQYF,TGTGCCAGCAGTTTAGAGCCCTCCAGGGTGCGGGAGCAGTACTTC
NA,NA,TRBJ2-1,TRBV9,CASSVEMGLNEQFF,TGTGCCAGCAGCGTGGAAATGGGACTTAATGAGCAGTTCTTC
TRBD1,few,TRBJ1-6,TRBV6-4,CASRPQGVANNSPLHF,TGTGCCAGCAGACCTCAGGGGGTCGCTAATAATTCACCCCTCCACTTT
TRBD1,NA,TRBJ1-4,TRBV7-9,CASSLALAGQGEVFF,TGTGCCAGCAGCTTAGCGCTAGCAGGACAGGGTGAGGTGTTTTTT
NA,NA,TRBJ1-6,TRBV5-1,CASSSTIGGGYNSPLHF,TGCGCCAGCAGCTCGACGATCGGGGGGGGATATAATTCACCCCTCCACTTT
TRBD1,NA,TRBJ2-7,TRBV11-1,CASSLEAGTGSYEQYF,TGTGCCAGCAGCTTAGAGGCCGGGACAGGGAGCTACGAGCAGTACTTC
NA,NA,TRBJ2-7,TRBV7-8,CASSLYPPSYEQYF,TGTGCCAGCAGCCTCTACCCACCCTCCTACGAGCAGTACTTC
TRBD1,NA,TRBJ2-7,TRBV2,CASSQGDNYSYEQYF,TGTGCCAGCAGCCAGGGGGACAACTACTCCTACGAGCAGTACTTC
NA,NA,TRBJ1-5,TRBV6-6,CASSLGLGPNQPQHF,TGTGCCAGCAGCTTAGGCCTGGGGCCCAATCAGCCCCAGCATTTT
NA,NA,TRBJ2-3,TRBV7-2,CASSTGTDTQYF,TGTGCCAGCAGTACAGGCACAGATACGCAGTATTTT
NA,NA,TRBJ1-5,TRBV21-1,CASSPRDRDNQPQHF,TGTGCCAGCAGCCCCAGGGACAGGGATAATCAGCCCCAGCATTTT
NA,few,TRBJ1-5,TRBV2,CASSRVGQPQHF,TGTGCCAGCTCCCGGGTCGGTCAGCCCCAGCATTTT
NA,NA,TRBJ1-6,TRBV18,CASSRENSPLHF,TGTGCCAGCTCCCGGGAGAATTCACCCCTCCACTTT
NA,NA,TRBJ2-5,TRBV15,CATSRDYSETQYF,TGTGCCACCAGCAGAGATTACTCGGAGACCCAGTACTTC
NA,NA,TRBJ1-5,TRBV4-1,CASSQEGTFPQHF,TGCGCCAGCAGCCAGGAAGGGACATTCCCCCAGCATTTT
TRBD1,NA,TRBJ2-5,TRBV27,CASSLFGGQGQETQYF,TGTGCCAGCAGTTTATTCGGGGGACAGGGACAAGAGACCCAGTACTTC
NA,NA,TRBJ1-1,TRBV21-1,CASSYPNTEAFF,TGTGCCAGCAGCTATCCGAACACTGAAGCTTTCTTT
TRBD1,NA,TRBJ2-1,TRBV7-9,CASSLEGTGEFF,TGTGCCAGCAGCTTAGAAGGGACAGGGGAGTTCTTC